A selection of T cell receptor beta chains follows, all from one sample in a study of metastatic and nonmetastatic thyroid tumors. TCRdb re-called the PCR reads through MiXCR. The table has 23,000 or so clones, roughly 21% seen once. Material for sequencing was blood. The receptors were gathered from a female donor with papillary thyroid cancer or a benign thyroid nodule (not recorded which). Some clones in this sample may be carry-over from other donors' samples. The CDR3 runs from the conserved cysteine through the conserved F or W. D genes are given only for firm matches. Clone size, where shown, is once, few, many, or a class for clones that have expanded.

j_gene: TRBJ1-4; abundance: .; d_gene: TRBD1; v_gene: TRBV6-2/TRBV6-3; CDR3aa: CASRLDRGCEKLFF; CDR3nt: TGTGCCAGCAGACTTGACAGGGGGTGTGAAAAACTGTTTTTT
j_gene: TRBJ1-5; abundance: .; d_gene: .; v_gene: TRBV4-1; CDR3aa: CASSQEHYQPQHF; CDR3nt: TGCGCCAGCAGCCAAGAACATTATCAGCCCCAGCATTTT
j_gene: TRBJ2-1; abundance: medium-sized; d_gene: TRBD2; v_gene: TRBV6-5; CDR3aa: CASSYSGSGSFEQFF; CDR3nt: TGTGCCAGCAGTTACTCGGGTAGCGGGTCGTTTGAGCAGTTCTTC
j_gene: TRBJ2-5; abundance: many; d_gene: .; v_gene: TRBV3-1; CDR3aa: CAISLRDPGETQYF; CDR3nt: TGTGCCATCTCCCTGAGAGATCCGGGAGAGACCCAGTACTTC
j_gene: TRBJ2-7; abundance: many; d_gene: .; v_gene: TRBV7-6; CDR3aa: CASSLGLETYEQYF; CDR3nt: TGTGCCAGCAGCTTAGGACTAGAAACGTACGAGCAGTACTTC
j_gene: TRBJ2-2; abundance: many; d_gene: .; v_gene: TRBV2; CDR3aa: CASKGPNTGELFF; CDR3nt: TGTGCCAGCAAGGGTCCGAACACCGGGGAGCTGTTTTTT
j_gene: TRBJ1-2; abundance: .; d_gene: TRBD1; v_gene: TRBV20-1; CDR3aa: CSVSKPGTGGVNYGYTF; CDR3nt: TGCAGTGTTTCGAAGCCCGGGACAGGGGGGGTTAACTATGGCTACACCTTC
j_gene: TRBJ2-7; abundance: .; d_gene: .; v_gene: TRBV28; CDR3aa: CASSLRAHRTAFSNYEQYF; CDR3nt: TGTGCCAGCAGTTTACGGGCCCATAGAACAGCCTTCTCCAATTACGAGCAGTACTTC
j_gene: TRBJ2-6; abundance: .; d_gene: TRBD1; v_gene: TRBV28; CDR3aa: CASSFPGQVPSGANVLTF; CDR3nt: TGTGCCAGCAGTTTTCCGGGACAGGTGCCCTCTGGTGCCAACGTCCTGACTTTC
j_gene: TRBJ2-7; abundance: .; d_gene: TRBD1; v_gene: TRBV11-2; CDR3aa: CASSRQGFQLYEQYF; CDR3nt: TGTGCCAGCAGCCGACAGGGTTTCCAACTCTACGAGCAGTACTTC
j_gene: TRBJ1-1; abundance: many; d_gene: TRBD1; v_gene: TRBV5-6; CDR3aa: CASGVGQGDTEAFF; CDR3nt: TGTGCCAGCGGTGTCGGACAGGGGGACACTGAAGCTTTCTTT
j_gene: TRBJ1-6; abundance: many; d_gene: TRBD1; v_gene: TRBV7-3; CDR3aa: CASSLQGARSPLHF; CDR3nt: TGTGCCAGCAGCTTACAGGGGGCGCGGTCACCCCTCCACTTT
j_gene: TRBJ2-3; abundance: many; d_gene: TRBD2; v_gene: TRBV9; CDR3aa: CASSSVSGTVADTQYF; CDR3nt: TGTGCCAGCAGCAGCGTGAGCGGGACTGTCGCAGATACGCAGTATTTT
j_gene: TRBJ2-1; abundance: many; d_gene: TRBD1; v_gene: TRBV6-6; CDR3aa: CASSYLGTGVDEQFF; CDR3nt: TGTGCCAGCAGTTACTTAGGGACAGGGGTCGATGAGCAGTTCTTC
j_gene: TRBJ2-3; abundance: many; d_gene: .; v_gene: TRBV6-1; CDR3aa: CASSEVGKSDTQYF; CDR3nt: TGTGCCAGCAGTGAAGTGGGGAAATCAGATACGCAGTATTTT
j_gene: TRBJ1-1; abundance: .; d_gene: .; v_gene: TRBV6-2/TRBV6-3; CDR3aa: CASSSQGSYTEAFF; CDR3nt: TGTGCCAGCAGTTCCCAGGGAAGTTACACTGAAGCTTTTTTT
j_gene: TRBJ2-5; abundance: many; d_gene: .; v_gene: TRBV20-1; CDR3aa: CSARLERIRETQYF; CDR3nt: TGCAGTGCTAGACTGGAGCGGATCAGGGAGACCCAGTACTTC
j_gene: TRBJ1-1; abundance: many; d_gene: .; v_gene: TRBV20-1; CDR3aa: CSARWGPGEAFF; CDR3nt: TGCAGTGCTAGGTGGGGTCCTGGTGAAGCTTTCTTT
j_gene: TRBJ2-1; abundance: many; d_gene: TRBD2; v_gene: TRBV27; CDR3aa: CASRPPGLANEQFF; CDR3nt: TGTGCCAGCAGACCCCCGGGACTAGCAAATGAGCAGTTCTTC
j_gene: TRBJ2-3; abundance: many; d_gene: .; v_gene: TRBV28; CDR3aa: CASSSSSSGRGTQYF; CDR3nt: TGTGCCAGCAGTTCCTCGTCGTCCGGACGGGGTACGCAGTATTTT
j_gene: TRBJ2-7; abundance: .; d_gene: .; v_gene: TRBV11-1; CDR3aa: CASSLGSGSASVEQYF; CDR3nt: TGTGCCAGCAGCTTAGGGTCCGGGTCTGCCTCGGTAGAGCAGTACTTC
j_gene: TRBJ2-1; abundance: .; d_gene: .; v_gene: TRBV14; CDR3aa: CASSQDRAGEQFF; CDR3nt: TGTGCCAGCAGCCAAGACCGGGCAGGTGAGCAGTTCTTC
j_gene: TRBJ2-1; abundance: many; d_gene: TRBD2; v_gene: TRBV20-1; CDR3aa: CSASPLAGGYEQFF; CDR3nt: TGCAGTGCTAGTCCCCTAGCGGGAGGGTATGAGCAGTTCTTC
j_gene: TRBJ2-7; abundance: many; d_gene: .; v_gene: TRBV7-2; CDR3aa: CASSYPGEGNEQYF; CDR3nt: TGTGCCAGCAGCTACCCGGGAGAAGGAAACGAGCAGTACTTC
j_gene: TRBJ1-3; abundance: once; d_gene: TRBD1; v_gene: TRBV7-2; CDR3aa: CASSLAFQGATSSGNTIYF; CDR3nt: TGTGCCAGCAGCTTAGCGTTCCAGGGGGCGACTTCCTCTGGAAACACCATATATTTT
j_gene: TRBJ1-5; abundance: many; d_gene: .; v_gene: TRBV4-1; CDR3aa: CASSQVVAGQPQHF; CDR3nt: TGCGCCAGCAGCCAAGTGGTGGCGGGGCAGCCCCAGCATTTT
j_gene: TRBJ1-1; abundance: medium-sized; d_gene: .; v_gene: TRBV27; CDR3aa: CASNGRMNTEAFF; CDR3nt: TGTGCCAGCAATGGACGGATGAACACTGAAGCTTTCTTT
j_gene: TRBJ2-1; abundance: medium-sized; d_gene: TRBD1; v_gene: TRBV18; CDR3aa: CASSPSRDRNEQFF; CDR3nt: TGTGCCAGCTCACCTAGCCGGGACAGGAATGAGCAGTTCTTC
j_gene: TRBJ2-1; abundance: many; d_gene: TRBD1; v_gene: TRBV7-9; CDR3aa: CASSFRQGANNEQFF; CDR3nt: TGTGCCAGCAGTTTCAGACAGGGGGCCAACAATGAGCAGTTCTTC
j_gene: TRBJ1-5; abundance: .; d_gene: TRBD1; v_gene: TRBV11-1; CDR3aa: CASSVGTGHNQPQHF; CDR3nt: TGTGCCAGCAGCGTTGGGACAGGGCACAATCAGCCCCAGCATTTT
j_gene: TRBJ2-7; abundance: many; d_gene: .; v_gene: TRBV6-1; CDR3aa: CASSETQEQYF; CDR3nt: TGTGCCAGCAGTGAAACCCAAGAGCAGTACTTC
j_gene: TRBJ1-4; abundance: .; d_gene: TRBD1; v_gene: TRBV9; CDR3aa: CASSVSGTGNEKLFF; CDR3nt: TGTGCCAGCAGCGTGAGTGGGACAGGGAATGAAAAACTGTTTTTT
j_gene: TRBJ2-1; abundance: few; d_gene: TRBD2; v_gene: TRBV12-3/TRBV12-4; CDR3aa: CASSRTSGGNEQFF; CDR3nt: TGTGCCAGCAGTCGGACTAGCGGGGGGAATGAGCAGTTCTTC
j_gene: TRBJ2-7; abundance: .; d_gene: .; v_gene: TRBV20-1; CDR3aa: CSARGARQTQLGEQYF; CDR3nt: TGCAGTGCTAGAGGAGCTCGACAGACTCAACTAGGGGAGCAGTACTTC
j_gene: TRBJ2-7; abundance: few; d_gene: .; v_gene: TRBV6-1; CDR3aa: CASSELRDTFYEQYF; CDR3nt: TGTGCCAGCAGTGAACTCCGGGACACCTTCTACGAGCAGTACTTC
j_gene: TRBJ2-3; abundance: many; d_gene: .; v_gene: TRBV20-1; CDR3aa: CSASSFSDQRSTDTQYF; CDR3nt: TGCAGTGCTTCCTCCTTTAGCGACCAAAGGAGCACAGATACGCAGTATTTT
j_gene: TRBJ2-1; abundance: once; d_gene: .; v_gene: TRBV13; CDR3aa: CASSPFGTNEQFF; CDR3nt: TGTGCCAGCAGCCCCTTCGGGACCAATGAGCAGTTCTTC
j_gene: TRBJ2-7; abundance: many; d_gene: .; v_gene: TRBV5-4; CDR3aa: CASSLEALGFYEQYF; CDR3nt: TGTGCCAGCAGCTTGGAGGCGCTAGGATTCTACGAGCAGTACTTC
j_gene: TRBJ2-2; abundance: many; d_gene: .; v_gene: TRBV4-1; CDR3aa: CASSFSQVTGELFF; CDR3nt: TGCGCCAGCAGCTTCTCCCAGGTCACCGGGGAGCTGTTTTTT
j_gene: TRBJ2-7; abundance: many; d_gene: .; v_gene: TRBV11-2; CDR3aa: CASSLGPGFTYEQYF; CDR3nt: TGTGCCAGCAGCTTAGGGCCAGGGTTTACCTACGAGCAGTACTTC
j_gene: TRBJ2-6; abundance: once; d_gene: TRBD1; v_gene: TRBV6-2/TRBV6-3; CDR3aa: CASSYRAGTARSGANVLTF; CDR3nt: TGTGCCAGCAGTTACCGGGCCGGGACAGCGCGCTCTGGGGCCAACGTCCTGACTTTC
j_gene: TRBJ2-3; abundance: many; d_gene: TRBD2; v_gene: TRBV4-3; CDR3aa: CASSQAHPGREDTQYF; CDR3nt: TGCGCCAGCAGCCAAGCCCATCCCGGGAGGGAAGATACGCAGTATTTT
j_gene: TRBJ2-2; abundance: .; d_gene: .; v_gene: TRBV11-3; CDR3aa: CASSLGVGHGTGELFF; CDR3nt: TGTGCCAGCAGCTTAGGAGTGGGGCACGGGACCGGGGAGCTGTTTTTT
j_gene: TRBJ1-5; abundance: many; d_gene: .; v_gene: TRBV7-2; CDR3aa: CASSLDFQSHGPQHF; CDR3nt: TGTGCCAGCAGCTTAGACTTCCAATCCCACGGGCCCCAGCATTTT
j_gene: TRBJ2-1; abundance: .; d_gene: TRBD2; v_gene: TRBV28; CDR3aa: CAINLHRGVVDNEQFF; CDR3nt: TGTGCCATCAACCTACATCGGGGGGTTGTAGACAATGAGCAGTTCTTC
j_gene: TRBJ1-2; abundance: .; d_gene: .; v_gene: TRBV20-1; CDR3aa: CSAAGLAFSNYGYTF; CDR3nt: TGCAGTGCTGCGGGGTTAGCGTTTTCTAACTATGGCTACACCTTC
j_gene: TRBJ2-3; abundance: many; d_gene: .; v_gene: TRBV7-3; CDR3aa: CASSPLGGADTQYF; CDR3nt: TGTGCCAGCAGCCCTCTAGGGGGGGCAGATACGCAGTATTTT
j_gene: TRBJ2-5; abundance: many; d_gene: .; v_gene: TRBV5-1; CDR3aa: CASSLGLLQETQYF; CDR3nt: TGCGCCAGCAGCTTGGGTCTACTACAAGAGACCCAGTACTTC
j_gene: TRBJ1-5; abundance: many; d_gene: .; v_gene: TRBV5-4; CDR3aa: CASSMGGYSNQPQHF; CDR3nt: TGTGCCAGCAGTATGGGAGGATATAGCAATCAGCCCCAGCATTTT
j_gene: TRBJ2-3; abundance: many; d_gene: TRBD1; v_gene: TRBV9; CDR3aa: CASSFRQGGDTQYF; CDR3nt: TGTGCCAGCAGCTTCCGACAGGGGGGAGATACGCAGTATTTT
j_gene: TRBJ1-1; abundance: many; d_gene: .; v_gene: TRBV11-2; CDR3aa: CASSSRFGGGGTEAFF; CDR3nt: TGTGCCAGCAGCTCCCGCTTCGGGGGCGGAGGTACTGAAGCTTTCTTT
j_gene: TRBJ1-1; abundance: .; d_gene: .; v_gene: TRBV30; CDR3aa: CAWRSGGTEAFF; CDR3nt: TGTGCCTGGAGATCTGGGGGCACTGAAGCTTTCTTT
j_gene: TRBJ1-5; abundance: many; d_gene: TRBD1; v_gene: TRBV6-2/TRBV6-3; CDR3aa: CASSNRGGNQPQHF; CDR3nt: TGTGCCAGCAGTAACAGGGGGGGCAATCAGCCCCAGCATTTT
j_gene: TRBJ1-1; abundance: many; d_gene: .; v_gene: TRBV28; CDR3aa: CASSLGGAGEAFF; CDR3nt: TGTGCCAGCAGTTTAGGGGGCGCTGGTGAAGCTTTCTTT
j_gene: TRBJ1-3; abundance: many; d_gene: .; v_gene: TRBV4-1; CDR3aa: CASSQVASSGNTIYF; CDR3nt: TGCGCCAGCAGCCAAGTGGCATCCTCTGGAAACACCATATATTTT
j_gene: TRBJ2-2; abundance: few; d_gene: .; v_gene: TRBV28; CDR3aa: CANTPRGTPNTGDLFF; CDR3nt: TGTGCCAACACCCCTCGGGGGACACCGAACACCGGGGATCTGTTTTTT
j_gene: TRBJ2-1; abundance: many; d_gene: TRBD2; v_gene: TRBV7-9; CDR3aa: CASSSGLVGYNEQFF; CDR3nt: TGTGCCAGCAGCTCCGGACTAGTCGGGTACAATGAGCAGTTCTTC
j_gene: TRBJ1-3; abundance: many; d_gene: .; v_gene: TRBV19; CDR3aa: CASSRTHGNTIYF; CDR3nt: TGTGCCAGTAGTAGGACTCATGGAAACACCATATATTTT
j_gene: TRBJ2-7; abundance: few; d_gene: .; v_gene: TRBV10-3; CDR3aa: CAITGHLAYEQYF; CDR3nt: TGTGCCATCACCGGACACCTGGCCTACGAGCAGTACTTC